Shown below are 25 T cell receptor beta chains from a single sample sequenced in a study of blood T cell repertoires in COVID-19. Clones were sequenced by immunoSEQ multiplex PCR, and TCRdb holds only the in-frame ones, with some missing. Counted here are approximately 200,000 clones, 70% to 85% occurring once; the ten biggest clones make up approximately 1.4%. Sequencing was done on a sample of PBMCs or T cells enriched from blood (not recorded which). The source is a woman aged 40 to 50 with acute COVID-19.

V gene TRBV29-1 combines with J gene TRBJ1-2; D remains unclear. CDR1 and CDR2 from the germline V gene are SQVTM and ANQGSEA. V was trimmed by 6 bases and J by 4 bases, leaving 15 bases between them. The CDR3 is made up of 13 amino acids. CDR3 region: CSVLEGAVYGYTF. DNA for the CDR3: TGCAGCGTCCTCGAGGGTGCCGTCTATGGCTACACCTTC.

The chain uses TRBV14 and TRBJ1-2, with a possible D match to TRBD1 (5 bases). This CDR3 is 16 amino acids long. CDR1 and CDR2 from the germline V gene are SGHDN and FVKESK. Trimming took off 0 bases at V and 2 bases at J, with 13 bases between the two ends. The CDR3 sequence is CASSQDGGLLNYGYTF. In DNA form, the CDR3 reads TGTGCCAGCAGCCAAGATGGGGGACTCTTAAACTATGGCTACACCTTC.

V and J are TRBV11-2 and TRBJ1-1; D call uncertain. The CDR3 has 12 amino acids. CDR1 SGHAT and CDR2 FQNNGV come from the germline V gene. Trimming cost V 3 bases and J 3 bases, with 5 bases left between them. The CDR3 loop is CASSFTDTEAFF. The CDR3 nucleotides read TGTGCCAGCAGCTTTACAGACACTGAAGCTTTCTTT.

Here the CDR3 DNA reads TGCGCCGGTTCAGGGGGCAACGTTGGGGAGACCCAGTACTTC. This gives the protein CAGSGGNVGETQYF. V and J are TRBV5-1 and TRBJ2-5, with 8 bases aligning to TRBD1. V lost 10 bases to trimming and J lost 5 bases; unmatched junction nucleotides: 13. Per the germline V gene, CDR1 is SGHRS and CDR2 is YFSETQ. This CDR3 contains 14 residues. Drawing the rest from reference TRBV5-1 and TRBJ2-5, the complete variable domain is KAGVTQTPRYLIKTRGQQVTLSCSPISGHRSVSWYQQTPGQGLQFLFEYFSETQRNKGNFPGRFSGRQFSNSRSEMNVSTLELGDSALYLCAGSGGNVGETQYFGPGTRLLVL.

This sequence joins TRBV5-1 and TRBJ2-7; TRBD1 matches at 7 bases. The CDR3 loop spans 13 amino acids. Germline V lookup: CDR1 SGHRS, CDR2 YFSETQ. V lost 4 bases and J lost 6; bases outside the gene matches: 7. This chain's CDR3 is CASSKGQVGEQYF. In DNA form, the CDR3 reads TGCGCCAGCAGCAAAGGACAGGTTGGCGAGCAGTACTTC.

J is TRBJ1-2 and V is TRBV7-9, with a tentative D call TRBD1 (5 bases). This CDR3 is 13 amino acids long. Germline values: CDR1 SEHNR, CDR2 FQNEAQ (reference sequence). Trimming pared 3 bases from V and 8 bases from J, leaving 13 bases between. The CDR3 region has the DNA TGTGCCAGCAGCTTCGACAGCGCGAGCGGCTACACCTTC. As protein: CASSFDSASGYTF.

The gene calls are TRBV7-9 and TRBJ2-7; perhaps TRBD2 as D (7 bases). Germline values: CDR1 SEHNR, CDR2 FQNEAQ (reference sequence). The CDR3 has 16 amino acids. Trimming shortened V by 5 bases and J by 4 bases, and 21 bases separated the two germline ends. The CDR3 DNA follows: TGTGCCAGCAGCCCCTCGGAGGGGGGGATCGTATACGAGCAGTACTTC. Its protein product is CASSPSEGGIVYEQYF.

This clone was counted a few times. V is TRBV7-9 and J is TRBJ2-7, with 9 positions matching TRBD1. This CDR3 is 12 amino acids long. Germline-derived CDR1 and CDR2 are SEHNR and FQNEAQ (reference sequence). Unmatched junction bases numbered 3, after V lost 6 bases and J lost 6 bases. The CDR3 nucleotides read TGTGCCAGCAGAACAGGGGGCGGCGAGCAGTACTTC. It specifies CASRTGGGEQYF.

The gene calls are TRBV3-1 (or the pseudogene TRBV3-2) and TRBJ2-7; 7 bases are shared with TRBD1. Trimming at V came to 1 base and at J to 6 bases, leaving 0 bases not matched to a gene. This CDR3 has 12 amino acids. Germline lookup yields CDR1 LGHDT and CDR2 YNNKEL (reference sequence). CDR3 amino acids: CASSQAGGEQYF. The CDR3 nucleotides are TGTGCCAGCAGCCAAGCAGGGGGCGAGCAGTACTTC.

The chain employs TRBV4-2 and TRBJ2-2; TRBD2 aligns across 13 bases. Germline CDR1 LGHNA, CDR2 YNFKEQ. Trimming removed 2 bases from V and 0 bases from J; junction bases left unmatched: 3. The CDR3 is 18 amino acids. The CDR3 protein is CASSQSTSGRTNTGELFF. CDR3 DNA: TGTGCCAGCAGCCAATCGACTAGCGGGAGGACGAACACCGGGGAGCTGTTTTTT.

The CDR3 nucleotides read TGCACCAGCAGCCAAAAAACGGGTGGCCGCACAGATACGCAGTATTTT. Translated: CTSSQKTGGRTDTQYF. J is TRBJ2-3 and V is TRBV1; the table's TRBD2 call for D was not verified on the DNA. TRBV1 corresponds to a pseudogene. CDR3 length: 16 amino acids.

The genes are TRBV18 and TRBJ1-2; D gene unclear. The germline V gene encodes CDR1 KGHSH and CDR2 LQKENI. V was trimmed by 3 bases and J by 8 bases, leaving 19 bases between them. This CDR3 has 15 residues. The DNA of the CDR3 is TGTGCCAGCTCACCGGAGGTAGGACGGAGTCAAGGCTACACCTTC. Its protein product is CASSPEVGRSQGYTF.

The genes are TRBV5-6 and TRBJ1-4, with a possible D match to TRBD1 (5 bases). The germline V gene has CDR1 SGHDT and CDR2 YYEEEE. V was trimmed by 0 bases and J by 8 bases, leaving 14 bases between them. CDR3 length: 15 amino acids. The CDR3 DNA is TGTGCCAGCAGCTTGGGGCAGGGAGGTCAGGAAAAACTGTTTTTT. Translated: CASSLGQGGQEKLFF.

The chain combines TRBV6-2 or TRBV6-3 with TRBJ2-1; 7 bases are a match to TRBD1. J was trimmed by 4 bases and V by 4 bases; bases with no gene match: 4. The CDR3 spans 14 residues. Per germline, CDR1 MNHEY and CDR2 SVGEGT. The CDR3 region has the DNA TGTGCCAGCAGTTCCCAGGGGGTTTACAATGAGCAGTTCTTC. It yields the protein CASSSQGVYNEQFF.

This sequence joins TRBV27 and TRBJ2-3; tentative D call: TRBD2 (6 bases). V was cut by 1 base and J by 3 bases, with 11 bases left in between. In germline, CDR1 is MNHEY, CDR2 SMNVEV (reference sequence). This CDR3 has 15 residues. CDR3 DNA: TGTGCCAGCAGTTTATTCCGGGGGTCTACAGATACGCAGTATTTT. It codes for CASSLFRGSTDTQYF.

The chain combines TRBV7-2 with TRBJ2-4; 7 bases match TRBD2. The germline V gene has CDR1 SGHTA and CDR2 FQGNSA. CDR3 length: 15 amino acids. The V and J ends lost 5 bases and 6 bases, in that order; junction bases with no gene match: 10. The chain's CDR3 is CASSPPGGVGNIQYF. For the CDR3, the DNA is TGTGCCAGCAGCCCTCCGGGGGGTGTGGGAAACATTCAGTACTTC.

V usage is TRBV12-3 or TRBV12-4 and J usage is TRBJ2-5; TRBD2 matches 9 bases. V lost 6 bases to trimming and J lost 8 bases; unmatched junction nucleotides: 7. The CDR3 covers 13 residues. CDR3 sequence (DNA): TGTGCCAGCAGGCGGACTAGCGCGGGTACCCAGTACTTC. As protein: CASRRTSAGTQYF.

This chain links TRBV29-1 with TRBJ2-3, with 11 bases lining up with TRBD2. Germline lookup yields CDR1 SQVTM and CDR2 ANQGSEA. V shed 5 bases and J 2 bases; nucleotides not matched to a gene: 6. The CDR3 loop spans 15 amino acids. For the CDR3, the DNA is TGCAGCGTTCCCCGACTAGCGGGGTACACAGATACGCAGTATTTT. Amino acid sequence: CSVPRLAGYTDTQYF.

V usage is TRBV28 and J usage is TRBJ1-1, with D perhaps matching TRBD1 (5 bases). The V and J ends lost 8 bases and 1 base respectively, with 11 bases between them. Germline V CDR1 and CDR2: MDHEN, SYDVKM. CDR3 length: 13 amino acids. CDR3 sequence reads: CASLMGGNTEAFF. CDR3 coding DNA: TGTGCCAGCCTTATGGGGGGGAACACTGAAGCTTTCTTT.

CDR3 sequence (DNA): TGCGCCATGCCGACAGGGAACTCCTACGAGCAGTACTTC. It codes for CAMPTGNSYEQYF. The rearrangement joins TRBV10-1 to TRBJ2-7; 7 nucleotides agree with TRBD1. From germline, CDR1 is WNHNN and CDR2 SYGVQD (reference sequence). The CDR3 loop spans 13 amino acids. With 10 bases clipped from V and 0 bases from J, the junction kept 6 bases outside the gene matches.

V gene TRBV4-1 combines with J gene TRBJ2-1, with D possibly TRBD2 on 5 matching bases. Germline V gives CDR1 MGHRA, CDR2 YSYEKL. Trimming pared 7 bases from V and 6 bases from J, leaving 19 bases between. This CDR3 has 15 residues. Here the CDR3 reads CASTHTASKGNEQFF. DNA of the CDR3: TGCGCCAGCACCCACACGGCTAGCAAGGGCAATGAGCAGTTCTTC.

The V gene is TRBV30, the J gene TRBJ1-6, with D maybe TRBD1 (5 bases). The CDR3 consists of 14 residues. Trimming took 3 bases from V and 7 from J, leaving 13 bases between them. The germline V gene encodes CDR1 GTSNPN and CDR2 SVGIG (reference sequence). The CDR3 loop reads CAWSRDFLNSPLHF. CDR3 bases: TGTGCCTGGAGCCGGGACTTTCTGAATTCACCCCTCCACTTT.

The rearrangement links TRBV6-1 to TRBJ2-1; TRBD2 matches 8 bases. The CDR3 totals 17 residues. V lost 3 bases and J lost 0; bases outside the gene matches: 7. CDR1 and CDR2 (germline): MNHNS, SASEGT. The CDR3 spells CASSEMLRGDSYNEQFF. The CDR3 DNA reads TGTGCCAGCAGTGAGATGTTGCGGGGGGACTCCTACAATGAGCAGTTCTTC.

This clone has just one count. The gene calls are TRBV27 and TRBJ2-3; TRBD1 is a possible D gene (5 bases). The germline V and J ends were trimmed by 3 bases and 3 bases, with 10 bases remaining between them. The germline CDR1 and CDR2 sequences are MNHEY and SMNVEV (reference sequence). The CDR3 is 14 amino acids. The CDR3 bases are TGTGCCAGCAGTTTGGTAGGGGCGACAGATACGCAGTATTTT. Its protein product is CASSLVGATDTQYF.

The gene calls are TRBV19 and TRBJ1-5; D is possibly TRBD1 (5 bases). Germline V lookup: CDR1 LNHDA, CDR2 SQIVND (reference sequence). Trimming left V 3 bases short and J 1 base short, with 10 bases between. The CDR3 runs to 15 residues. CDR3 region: CASSISGVSNQPQHF. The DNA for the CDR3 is TGTGCCAGTAGTATTTCGGGGGTAAGCAATCAGCCCCAGCATTTT.